Below, 12 T cell receptor beta chains from the same sample are listed, as sequenced in a study of cytomegalovirus exposure and HLA in healthy donors. PCR was performed using 60 Vbeta and 13 Jbeta primers. Sequencing was performed with immunoSEQ multiplex PCR; in TCRdb, only in-frame clones are kept and a portion is missing. Found here are about 180,000 clones, about 79% of them singletons; the top ten hold around 1.6%. Material for sequencing was PBMCs. The receptors here all came from a man between 18 and 29 years old in good health and CMV-seronegative.

DNA for the CDR3: TGTGCCAGCAGCAAGGGACCTCGGGAGGATGAGCAGTTCTTC. Translating it yields CASSKGPREDEQFF. The rearrangement joins TRBV7-3 to TRBJ2-1, with 7 bases that match TRBD2. Germline V gives CDR1 SGHTA, CDR2 FQGTGA. CDR3 size: 14 residues. V was pared by 5 bases and J by 8 bases, with 9 bases of the junction left unmatched.

The DNA of the CDR3 is TGTGCCAGAAGCCCCGGGACAGGGCCTGCAACTAATGAAAAACTGTTTTTT. The encoded protein is CARSPGTGPATNEKLFF. This chain uses TRBV5-3 with TRBJ1-4; 9 bases are shared with TRBD1. TRBV5-3 is noted as an ORF with a role that remains uncertain. CDR3 size: 17 residues. With 4 bases clipped from V and 0 bases from J, the junction kept 7 bases outside the gene matches.

This CDR3 is CASSPQGTGETQYF. CDR3 DNA sequence: TGTGCCAGCAGCCCTCAGGGGACAGGAGAGACCCAGTACTTC. The V call is TRBV7-2, the J call TRBJ2-5, with 8 bases matching TRBD1. With 5 bases clipped from V and 4 bases from J, the junction kept 6 bases outside the gene matches. CDR3 length equals 14 residues. Germline CDR1 SGHTA, CDR2 FQGNSA.

This sequence joins TRBV27 and TRBJ2-5, with 10 bases matching TRBD2. After removal of 3 bases from V and 2 bases from J, the junction contained 12 bases not matched to a gene. Germline V gives CDR1 MNHEY, CDR2 SMNVEV (reference sequence). The CDR3 runs 18 residues. The CDR3 region is CASSFALAGVVGQETQYF. DNA of the CDR3: TGTGCCAGCAGTTTTGCGCTAGCGGGAGTAGTAGGGCAAGAGACCCAGTACTTC.

V is TRBV2 and J is TRBJ2-7; TRBD2 matches at 7 bases. The length of the CDR3 is 12 residues. V trimming: 1 base; J trimming: 9 bases; junction bases outside the gene matches: 3. The germline CDR1 and CDR2 sequences are SNHLY and FYNNEI. CDR3 coding DNA: TGTGCCAGCAGTGAAGGGGGGGGGTCGCAGTACTTC. Amino acids: CASSEGGGSQYF.

The chain is built from TRBV6-5 and TRBJ2-7; 7 bases map to TRBD2. Germline-derived CDR1 and CDR2 are MNHEY and SVGAGI. This CDR3 is 15 amino acids long. Trimming cost V 0 bases and J 6 bases; bases outside gene matches: 8. The CDR3 sequence is CASSYSSLARSEQYF. The CDR3 DNA sequence: TGTGCCAGCAGTTACTCGTCACTAGCGCGGAGCGAGCAGTACTTC.

CDR3 amino acids: CASSYWDSEAFF. The DNA of the CDR3 is TGTGCCAGCAGTTACTGGGACAGTGAAGCTTTCTTT. J is TRBJ1-1 and V is TRBV6-5; TRBD1 matches at 7 bases. Germline V lookup: CDR1 MNHEY, CDR2 SVGAGI. This CDR3 spans 12 amino acids. The V segment lost 1 base and the J segment 7 bases; nucleotides outside the gene matches: 0.

In this sample, this clone turned up a few times. The J gene is TRBJ2-2, the V gene TRBV5-6; the match to TRBD2 covers 9 bases. Trimming cost V 0 bases and J 3 bases; bases outside gene matches: 3. This CDR3 has 16 amino acids. Germline CDR1 SGHDT, CDR2 YYEEEE. The CDR3 reads CASSLGLAVHTGELFF. As DNA, the CDR3 is TGTGCCAGCAGCTTGGGACTAGCGGTACACACCGGGGAGCTGTTTTTT.

The gene calls are TRBV29-1 and TRBJ1-1, with 7 bases matching TRBD1. CDR3 length: 14 residues. The V segment lost 4 bases and the J segment 7 bases; nucleotides outside the gene matches: 12. CDR1 is SQVTM and CDR2 is ANQGSEA in the germline V gene. The CDR3 sequence is CSVGPGQRKNEAFF. CDR3 nucleotide sequence: TGCAGCGTTGGGCCGGGACAGCGAAAGAATGAAGCTTTCTTT.

The chain links TRBV28 to TRBJ1-6; perhaps TRBD1 as D (6 bases). Germline CDR1 and CDR2: MDHEN and SYDVKM. V was shortened by 5 bases and J by 9 bases, with 20 bases between the two germline ends. The CDR3 totals 16 residues. The CDR3 DNA reads as TGTGCCAGCAGTCCAATCGCGGGGGCCCGTGCTTCACCCCTCCACTTT. Protein: CASSPIAGARASPLHF.

V usage is TRBV6-5 and J usage is TRBJ2-6; the D is unclear. The germline CDR1 and CDR2 sequences are MNHEY and SVGAGI. This CDR3 is built from 13 residues. Trimming removed 6 bases from V and 4 bases from J, with 7 bases in between. The CDR3 bases are TGTGCCAGCAGGGAACAGGGGGCCAACGTCCTGACTTTC. This encodes CASREQGANVLTF.

The V call is TRBV10-1, the J call TRBJ2-1, with D tentatively TRBD2 (6 bases). Germline V gives CDR1 WNHNN, CDR2 SYGVQD (reference sequence). The CDR3 loop spans 13 amino acids. V dropped 2 bases and J dropped 6 bases, with 8 bases sitting between them. CDR3 protein: CASSETSRNEQFF. CDR3 in DNA: TGCGCCAGCAGTGAGACTAGCCGCAATGAGCAGTTCTTC.